Shown below are 25 T cell receptor beta chains from a single sample sequenced in a study of early T cells in non-severe SARS-CoV-2 infection. TCRdb re-analysed the 5' RACE reads in MiXCR, keeping a single row per CDR3 protein. The sample lists approximately 35,000 distinct CDR3 sequences; under 4.5% were seen once. Sequencing was carried out using whole blood. The receptors derive from an adult who was a healthcare worker with PCR-confirmed SARS-CoV-2 infection or an uninfected control (not recorded which).

This clonotype was recorded many times. The rearrangement links TRBV29-1 to TRBJ2-6; D perhaps matches TRBD2 (5 bases). The germline V and J ends were trimmed by 4 bases and 4 bases, with 14 bases remaining between them. Germline V gene sequence: CDR1 SQVTM, CDR2 ANQGSEA. The CDR3 has 15 residues. CDR3 residues: CSVAMGATGANVLTF. The CDR3 DNA reads TGCAGCGTTGCGATGGGAGCCACCGGGGCCAACGTCCTGACTTTC. The variable domain in full, with the rest retrieved from reference TRBV29-1 and TRBJ2-6, is SAVISQKPSRDICQRGTSLTIQCQVDSQVTMMFWYRQQPGQSLTLIATANQGSEATYESGFVIDKFPISRPNLTFSTLTVSNMSPEDSSIYLCSVAMGATGANVLTFGAGSRLTVL.

This clonotype occurred many times. This chain connects TRBV15 to TRBJ2-5; 15 bases align to TRBD2. Germline CDR1 reads LNHNV; CDR2 reads YYDKDF (reference sequence). The CDR3 sequence is 18 residues long. The V segment lost 0 bases and the J segment 5 bases; nucleotides outside the gene matches: 7. The DNA of the CDR3 is TGTGCCACCAGCAGAGATTGGACTAGCGGGGGGGCGAGGGAGACCCAGTACTTC. This sequence encodes CATSRDWTSGGARETQYF. The variable domain in full, with the rest retrieved from reference TRBV15 and TRBJ2-5, is DAMVIQNPRYQVTQFGKPVTLSCSQTLNHNVMYWYQQKSSQAPKLLFHYYDKDFNNEADTPDNFQSRRPNTSFCFLDIRSPGLGDTAMYLCATSRDWTSGGARETQYFGPGTRLLVL.

This clonotype has only a few counts. The chain is built from TRBV28 and TRBJ1-1, with D perhaps TRBD1 (5 bases). CDR3 length: 15 residues. V lost 5 bases and J 1 base, leaving 14 bases between the germline ends. Per germline, CDR1 MDHEN and CDR2 SYDVKM. The CDR3: CASSLPIGANTEAFF. The CDR3 nucleotides are TGTGCCAGCAGTCTCCCCATTGGGGCGAACACTGAAGCTTTCTTT.

This clonotype was seen repeatedly, ten times or more. CDR3 sequence reads: CASTSPGLGTGLYNEQFF. The CDR3, as DNA: TGTGCCAGCACCTCACCCGGGCTCGGAACGGGTTTATACAATGAGCAGTTCTTC. This chain connects TRBV5-5 to TRBJ2-1; D not resolved. V shed 6 bases and J shed 4 bases, with 26 bases lying between them. This CDR3 contains 18 residues. Germline CDR1 is SGHKS and CDR2 is YYEKEE (reference sequence).

Ten or more counts support this clonotype. The genes are TRBV7-8 and TRBJ2-7; no firm D call. The CDR3 is made up of 15 amino acids. V was shortened by 6 bases and J by 0 bases, with 15 bases between the two germline ends. Germline V gives CDR1 SGHVS, CDR2 FQNEAQ. The CDR3 region has the DNA TGTGCCAGCAGTATACAGCCTTCCCCCTCCTACGAGCAGTACTTC. Protein: CASSIQPSPSYEQYF.

For the CDR3, the DNA is TGTGCCAGCAGTTTACAGGGGTGGTCGAATGAGCAGTTCTTC. It is translated as CASSLQGWSNEQFF. The chain uses TRBV12-3 or TRBV12-4 and TRBJ2-1; possible D gene TRBD1, 6 bases. The V end lost 2 bases, the J end lost 7 bases, and 12 bases lay between the germline ends. The CDR3 sequence is 14 residues long.

The table lists this clonotype with many counts. This chain uses TRBV20-1 with TRBJ2-7; D gene unclear. V lost 6 bases, J lost 7 bases, and 16 bases lay in between. Germline CDR1 reads DFQATT; CDR2 reads SNEGSKA (reference sequence). The CDR3 is made up of 12 amino acids. CDR3 amino acids: CSAPTGLREQYF. The CDR3 DNA is TGCAGTGCCCCCACCGGGCTGAGGGAGCAGTACTTC.

At least ten counts were recorded for this clonotype. The chain has TRBV3-1 and TRBJ1-4; unclear D gene. The CDR3 is 15 amino acids. Trimming shortened V by 1 base and J by 4 bases, and 10 bases separated the two germline ends. Germline V CDR1 and CDR2: LGHDT, YNNKEL (reference sequence). Written as DNA, the CDR3 is TGTGCCAGCAGCCAAGGGGCAGCTCTTAATGAAAAACTGTTTTTT. Translated, it gives CASSQGAALNEKLFF.

This clonotype was counted at least ten times. The chain is built from TRBV10-3 and TRBJ2-1, with 7 bases matching TRBD2. V trimming: 4 bases; J trimming: 6 bases; junction bases outside the gene matches: 12. Germline V lookup: CDR1 ENHRY, CDR2 SYGVKD. The CDR3 consists of 16 residues. CDR3 residues: CAISASGIIIGNEQFF. In nucleotides, the CDR3 is TGTGCCATCAGTGCGAGCGGGATTATAATCGGCAATGAGCAGTTCTTC.

This chain joins TRBV14 and TRBJ1-6, with 8 bases lining up with TRBD1. Germline V lookup: CDR1 SGHDN, CDR2 FVKESK. The J segment lost 9 bases and the V segment lost 1 base, leaving 17 bases of the junction unmatched. This CDR3 contains 19 residues. CDR3 loop: CASSQVIGVSGTGSSPLHF. CDR3 DNA sequence: TGTGCCAGCAGCCAAGTCATAGGGGTTTCCGGGACAGGCTCTTCACCCCTCCACTTT.

This clonotype has only a few counts. The chain carries TRBV2 and TRBJ2-7; 7 bases align to TRBD1. The CDR3 has 13 residues. The germline V gene encodes CDR1 SNHLY and CDR2 FYNNEI. V was pared by 6 bases and J by 4 bases, with 6 bases of the junction left unmatched. The DNA of the CDR3 is TGTGCCAGCAGCCGGGACAGAATGTACGAGCAGTACTTC. It is translated as CASSRDRMYEQYF.

This clonotype showed up many times. The chain is built from TRBV13 and TRBJ1-6; D may be TRBD1 (5 bases). This CDR3 is 13 amino acids long. Germline V lookup: CDR1 PRHDT, CDR2 FYEKMQ (reference sequence). Trimming took 5 bases from V and 11 from J, leaving 13 bases between them. This CDR3 is CASSGDRSTPLHF. For the CDR3, the DNA is TGTGCCAGCAGCGGAGACAGAAGTACACCCCTCCACTTT.

At least ten counts were recorded for this clonotype. The gene calls are TRBV6-5 and TRBJ2-1; TRBD2 matches at 9 bases. CDR1 is MNHEY and CDR2 is SVGAGI in the germline V gene. Trimming cost V 6 bases and J 6 bases; bases outside gene matches: 9. This CDR3 has 15 amino acids. The CDR3 DNA sequence: TGTGCCAGCAGCACAAGCGGGGGGCAGGGCAATGAGCAGTTCTTC. This encodes CASSTSGGQGNEQFF.

Ten or more counts support this clonotype. The chain is built from TRBV28 and TRBJ1-2, with 8 positions matching TRBD1. This CDR3 contains 13 residues. Germline CDR1 reads MDHEN; CDR2 reads SYDVKM. V was clipped by 5 bases and J by 8 bases; unmatched bases: 7. In DNA, the CDR3 is TGTGCCAGCAGTCCTTCGACAGGGGACGGCTACACCTTC. Protein sequence: CASSPSTGDGYTF.

The sample holds a few counts of this clonotype. V is TRBV6-1 and J is TRBJ2-3; the D is unclear. The CDR3 is 14 amino acids. The V gene lost 2 bases and the J gene lost 1 base, with 7 bases spanning the gap. Germline CDR1 reads MNHNS; CDR2 reads SASEGT. The CDR3 nucleotides read TGTGCCAGCAGTGAATTCGGCGGCACAGATACGCAGTATTTT. Its protein product is CASSEFGGTDTQYF.

This clonotype was detected ten times or more. The chain joins TRBV3-1 to TRBJ2-5; D is unclear. Between the trimmed V and J ends, which lost 6 bases and 1 base, there was a span of 9 bases. The CDR3 is 13 amino acids. Germline V gene data show CDR1 as LGHDT and CDR2 as YNNKEL (reference sequence). The chain's CDR3 is CASRALTQETQYF. The CDR3 coding sequence is TGTGCCAGCAGAGCTCTGACCCAAGAGACCCAGTACTTC.

This clonotype was picked up many times. The rearrangement joins TRBV7-9 to TRBJ2-3; tentative D call: TRBD1 (6 bases). V lost 6 bases and J lost 1, with 14 bases in between. CDR3 length: 15 amino acids. Germline CDR1 and CDR2: SEHNR and FQNEAQ (reference sequence). In DNA, the CDR3 is TGTGCCAGCAGATCAACAGGGTTAGGCACAGATACGCAGTATTTT. Protein sequence: CASRSTGLGTDTQYF.

V and J are TRBV15 and TRBJ2-5; D remains unclear. The germline gives CDR1 LNHNV, CDR2 YYDKDF (reference sequence). The V end was cut by 0 bases, the J end by 2 bases, with 13 bases between. The CDR3 has 16 amino acids. The CDR3 loop reads CATSRDRVATQETQYF. The DNA for the CDR3 is TGTGCCACCAGCAGAGATCGCGTGGCGACTCAAGAGACCCAGTACTTC.

This clonotype has at least ten counts. The J gene is TRBJ1-1, the V gene TRBV5-6, with 8 nucleotides matching TRBD1. V gave up 1 base and J gave up 3 bases; unmatched junction bases: 8. The V gene's germline CDR1 is SGHDT and CDR2 YYEEEE. The length of the CDR3 is 16 residues. The CDR3 here is CASSLWAGGWYTEAFF. The CDR3 nucleotides are TGTGCCAGCAGCTTGTGGGCAGGGGGCTGGTACACTGAAGCTTTCTTT.

This clonotype was seen at least ten times. The genes are TRBV6-6 and TRBJ2-3; either TRBD1 or TRBD2 may supply D (5 bases each). The CDR3 length is 16 residues. Trimming shortened V by 5 bases and J by 1 base, and 16 bases separated the two germline ends. The germline V gene encodes CDR1 MNHNY and CDR2 SVGAGI (reference sequence). This CDR3 reads CASSQAQGPGTDTQYF. The CDR3 DNA reads TGTGCCAGCAGTCAAGCCCAGGGACCGGGCACAGATACGCAGTATTTT.

The chain couples TRBV18 to TRBJ2-7, with a weak D call TRBD1 (5 bases). Trimming took off 2 bases at V and 4 bases at J, with 12 bases between the two ends. CDR3 length: 14 residues. Per the germline V gene, CDR1 is KGHSH and CDR2 is LQKENI. This chain's CDR3 is CASSPSDRRYEQYF. For the CDR3, the DNA is TGTGCCAGCTCACCAAGTGACAGACGGTACGAGCAGTACTTC. The full variable domain, rest sourced from reference TRBV18 and TRBJ2-7, is NAGVMQNPRHLVRRRGQEARLRCSPMKGHSHVYWYRQLPEEGLKFMVYLQKENIIDESGMPKERFSAEFPKEGPSILRIQQVVRGDSAAYFCASSPSDRRYEQYFGPGTRLTVT.

This clonotype was observed a few times. V is TRBV12-3 or TRBV12-4 and J is TRBJ2-7, with D possibly matching TRBD2 (6 bases). CDR3 length: 14 amino acids. Trimming took 0 bases from V and 2 from J, leaving 8 bases between them. Written as DNA, the CDR3 is TGTGCCAGCAGTTTAGCAGGGGAGGCCTACGAGCAGTACTTC. This sequence encodes CASSLAGEAYEQYF.

This clonotype appeared many times. The chain uses TRBV19 and TRBJ2-3, with no clear D. V dropped 3 bases and J dropped 3 bases, with 10 bases sitting between them. This CDR3 comprises 14 residues. Germline V lookup: CDR1 LNHDA, CDR2 SQIVND (reference sequence). The DNA of the CDR3 is TGTGCCAGTAGTATGGCAGGACCAACAGATACGCAGTATTTT. Its translation: CASSMAGPTDTQYF.

The rearrangement joins TRBV3-1 to TRBJ1-1; D remains unclear. CDR3 length: 13 residues. V was pared by 5 bases and J by 4 bases, with 11 bases between. Germline values: CDR1 LGHDT, CDR2 YNNKEL (reference sequence). As DNA, the CDR3 is TGTGCCAGCAGCGCCATTGGCGGCACTGAAGCTTTCTTT. It specifies CASSAIGGTEAFF. Looking up the rest from reference TRBV3-1 and TRBJ1-1 gives the full variable domain: DTAVSQTPKYLVTQMGNDKSIKCEQNLGHDTMYWYKQDSKKFLKIMFSYNNKELIINETVPNRFSPKSPDKAHLNLHINSLELGDSAVYFCASSAIGGTEAFFGQGTRLTVV.

This clonotype has at least ten counts. The chain recombines TRBV12-3 or TRBV12-4 with TRBJ1-2; perhaps TRBD1 as D (5 bases). The CDR3 consists of 14 residues. Trimming removed 2 bases at V and 6 bases at J, with 13 bases between. In DNA, the CDR3 is TGTGCCAGCAGTTTACGGCAGGGTAGCAATGGCTACACCTTC. This gives the protein CASSLRQGSNGYTF.